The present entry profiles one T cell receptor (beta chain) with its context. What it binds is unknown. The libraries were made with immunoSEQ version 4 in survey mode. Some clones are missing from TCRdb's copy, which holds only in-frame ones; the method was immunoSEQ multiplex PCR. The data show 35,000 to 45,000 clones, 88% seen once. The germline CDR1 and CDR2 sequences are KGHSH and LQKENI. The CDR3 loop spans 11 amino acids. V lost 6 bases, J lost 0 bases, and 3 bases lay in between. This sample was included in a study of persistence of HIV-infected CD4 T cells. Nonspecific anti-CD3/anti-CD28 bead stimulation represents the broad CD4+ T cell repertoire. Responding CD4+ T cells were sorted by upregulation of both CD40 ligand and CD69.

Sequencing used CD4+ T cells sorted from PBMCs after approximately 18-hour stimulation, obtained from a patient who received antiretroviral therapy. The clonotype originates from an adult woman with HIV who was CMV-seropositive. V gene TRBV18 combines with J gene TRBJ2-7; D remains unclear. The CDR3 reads CASSRSYEQYF. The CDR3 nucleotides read TGTGCCAGCTCCCGCTCCTACGAGCAGTACTTC.